The 25 T cell receptor beta chains presented below share a single source sample, sequenced in a study of T cells and Merkel cell carcinoma outcomes. Assay: immunoSEQ multiplex PCR; the TCRdb copy retains only in-frame clones and omits some. The sample holds approximately 540 clones, 80% to 90% seen once. Material: tumor tissue from Merkel cell carcinoma. The receptors originated from a human donor with Merkel cell carcinoma.

This sequence joins TRBV30 and TRBJ1-1; possible D gene TRBD1, 5 bases. Germline CDR1 reads GTSNPN; CDR2 reads SVGIG (reference sequence). This CDR3 contains 15 residues. The V end lost 0 bases, the J end lost 0 bases, and 11 bases lay between the germline ends. The CDR3 spells CAWSVPGLVNTEAFF. CDR3 in DNA: TGTGCCTGGAGTGTACCAGGGTTAGTGAACACTGAAGCTTTCTTT.

This clone occurred a few times. This sequence joins TRBV19 and TRBJ1-5, with D hard to call. Trimming shortened V by 3 bases and J by 5 bases, and 17 bases separated the two germline ends. This CDR3 has 16 residues. Germline V CDR1 and CDR2: LNHDA, SQIVND (reference sequence). CDR3 DNA: TGTGCCAGTAGTATCCGTCGGTCGGCCGGGGATCAGCCCCAGCATTTT. Encoded protein: CASSIRRSAGDQPQHF. The full variable domain, in which reference TRBV19 and TRBJ1-5 provide the parts outside the CDR3, is DGGITQSPKYLFRKEGQNVTLSCEQNLNHDAMYWYRQDPGQGLRLIYYSQIVNDFQKGDIAEGYSVSREKKESFPLTVTSAQKNPTAFYLCASSIRRSAGDQPQHFGDGTRLSIL.

This chain joins TRBV2 and TRBJ1-5; D is undetermined. V was cut by 4 bases and J by 0 bases, with 10 bases left in between. The germline gives CDR1 SNHLY, CDR2 FYNNEI. The CDR3 contains 15 residues. The CDR3 DNA is TGTGCCAGCAGTGTTGACGGTCTTAGCAATCAGCCCCAGCATTTT. This gives the protein CASSVDGLSNQPQHF.

This clone was seen just once. The chain combines TRBV11-2 with TRBJ1-1; the D gene is possibly TRBD1 (6 bases). The CDR3 is 14 residues long. Germline-derived CDR1 and CDR2 are SGHAT and FQNNGV. Trimming cost V 3 bases and J 4 bases, with 12 bases left between them. The CDR3 DNA reads as TGTGCCAGCAGCTTTTCACAGGGCCCCACTGAAGCTTTCTTT. Protein: CASSFSQGPTEAFF.

The chain recombines TRBV7-9 with TRBJ2-5; D is perhaps TRBD1 (5 bases). CDR1 is SEHNR, CDR2 FQNEAQ, per germline (reference sequence). The CDR3 covers 14 residues. The ends were cut back, 1 base at V and 1 base at J, with 7 bases in the middle. For the CDR3, the DNA is TGTGCCAGCAGCTTAGTAGGGGCCCAAGAGACCCAGTACTTC. Protein sequence: CASSLVGAQETQYF.

This chain connects TRBV27 to TRBJ2-3; possible D gene TRBD1, 6 bases. The germline gives CDR1 MNHEY, CDR2 SMNVEV (reference sequence). The V gene lost 3 bases and the J gene lost 6 bases, with 10 bases spanning the gap. The CDR3 is made up of 13 amino acids. CDR3 protein: CASSFSGEDTQYF. In nucleotides, the CDR3 is TGTGCCAGCAGTTTCTCAGGGGAGGATACGCAGTATTTT.

The chain employs TRBV7-9 and TRBJ2-2; perhaps TRBD2 as D (5 bases). Germline V CDR1 and CDR2: SEHNR, FQNEAQ (reference sequence). The ends were cut back, 7 bases at V and 6 bases at J, with 12 bases in the middle. The CDR3 is 13 residues long. The CDR3: CASTYRGSGELFF. For the CDR3, the DNA is TGTGCCAGCACCTATCGGGGTTCCGGGGAGCTGTTTTTT. Drawing the rest from reference TRBV7-9 and TRBJ2-2, the complete variable domain is DTGVSQNPRHKITKRGQNVTFRCDPISEHNRLYWYRQTLGQGPEFLTYFQNEAQLEKSRLLSDRFSAERPKGSFSTLEIQRTEQGDSAMYLCASTYRGSGELFFGEGSRLTVL.

Comment on this clone: This sample includes further DNA sequences coding for the same CDR3. The chain combines TRBV5-6 with TRBJ1-2; possibly TRBD1 for D (5 bases). CDR1 SGHDT and CDR2 YYEEEE come from the germline V gene. The CDR3 covers 14 residues. V lost 1 base and J lost 4, with 11 bases in between. The DNA of the CDR3 is TGTGCCAGCAGCTTGCGACGGGGCGCCTATGGCTACACCTTC. Protein product: CASSLRRGAYGYTF.

This chain joins TRBV7-9 and TRBJ2-7, with 9 bases fitting TRBD2. Trimming at V came to 5 bases and at J to 0 bases, leaving 5 bases not matched to a gene. The CDR3 is 15 residues long. CDR1 is SEHNR and CDR2 is FQNEAQ in the germline V gene (reference sequence). CDR3 in DNA: TGTGCCAGCAGCGAGCGGACTAGCGCCTCCTACGAGCAGTACTTC. The encoded protein is CASSERTSASYEQYF. The full variable domain, its missing parts supplied by reference TRBV7-9 and TRBJ2-7, is DTGVSQNPRHKITKRGQNVTFRCDPISEHNRLYWYRQTLGQGPEFLTYFQNEAQLEKSRLLSDRFSAERPKGSFSTLEIQRTEQGDSAMYLCASSERTSASYEQYFGPGTRLTVT.

V and J are TRBV28 and TRBJ1-2; 7 bases are a match to TRBD1. After removal of 10 bases from V and 8 bases from J, the junction contained 10 bases not matched to a gene. Germline V CDR1 and CDR2: MDHEN, SYDVKM. This CDR3 region has 12 residues. The CDR3 DNA is TGTGCCATCCTGGGGCAGGGGGGAGGCTACACCTTC. As protein: CAILGQGGGYTF.

This sequence joins TRBV4-3 and TRBJ2-5; D possibly matches TRBD1 or TRBD2 (5 bases each). Germline V gene lookup returns CDR1 LGHNA and CDR2 YSLEER. The CDR3 has 15 amino acids. V was shortened by 3 bases and J by 5 bases, with 16 bases between the two germline ends. The CDR3 DNA sequence: TGCGCCAGCAGCCATGGTGAACGGTGGGGGGAGACCCAGTACTTC. Translating it yields CASSHGERWGETQYF.

This clone has only one observation. The V and J genes are TRBV5-1 and TRBJ2-1, with 10 bases matching TRBD2. This CDR3 comprises 15 residues. Germline assignment: CDR1 SGHRS and CDR2 YFSETQ. The junction had 10 bases not matched to a gene; V was cut back by 5 bases and J by 8 bases. The CDR3 nucleotides are TGCGCCAGCAGTCCATCTAGCGGGAGTAGTTATGAGCAGTTCTTC. It yields the protein CASSPSSGSSYEQFF.

This clone has a single count. The V and J genes are TRBV30 and TRBJ1-2; D ambiguous. CDR3 length: 8 amino acids. The germline V gene encodes CDR1 GTSNPN and CDR2 SVGIG (reference sequence). V lost 7 bases, J lost 5 bases, and 2 bases lay in between. CDR3 coding DNA: TGTGCCTTGTATGGCTACACCTTC. Translated: CALYGYTF.

V and J are TRBV28 and TRBJ2-3, with TRBD2 identical over 9 bases. The CDR3 contains 16 residues. Germline V CDR1 and CDR2: MDHEN, SYDVKM. V shed 4 bases, J shed 5 bases, and the junction held 10 bases outside the gene matches. The CDR3 region has the DNA TGTGCCAGCAGTTCCTTATCTAGACTAGCGGTAGATACGCAGTATTTT. Protein product: CASSSLSRLAVDTQYF.

This clone appeared a few times. The V call is TRBV5-6, the J call TRBJ2-3, with TRBD2 identical over 12 bases. This CDR3 has 15 amino acids. With 3 bases clipped from V and 4 bases from J, the junction kept 3 bases outside the gene matches. The V gene's germline CDR1 is SGHDT and CDR2 YYEEEE. In DNA, the CDR3 is TGTGCCAGCAGCTCCGGACTAGCGGGATCAGATACGCAGTATTTT. It translates to CASSSGLAGSDTQYF.

This clone was found a few times. The chain uses TRBV11-3 and TRBJ2-1, with 7 positions matching TRBD2. V lost 2 bases, J lost 2 bases, and 6 bases stayed unmatched. Germline CDR1 SGHNT, CDR2 YENEEA. The CDR3 has 16 amino acids. The CDR3 loop is CASSLSRGRAYNEQFF. The CDR3 coding sequence is TGTGCCAGCAGCTTAAGCCGAGGGAGGGCCTACAATGAGCAGTTCTTC. Supplemented by reference TRBV11-3 and TRBJ2-1, the full variable domain reads EAGVVQSPRYKIIEKKQPVAFWCNPISGHNTLYWYLQNLGQGPELLIRYENEEAVDDSQLPKDRFSAERLKGVDSTLKIQPAELGDSAVYLCASSLSRGRAYNEQFFGPGTRLTVL.

The chain combines TRBV6-5 with TRBJ1-1; maybe TRBD1 (6 bases). The CDR3 consists of 13 residues. Trimming removed 6 bases at V and 11 bases at J, with 19 bases between. Germline values: CDR1 MNHEY, CDR2 SVGAGI. The CDR3: CASSSEGGRKAFF. The CDR3 nucleotides are TGTGCCAGCAGCTCAGAGGGGGGGCGTAAGGCTTTCTTT.

This sequence joins TRBV29-1 and TRBJ2-5; the D gene could be TRBD1 or TRBD2 (5 bases each). Germline CDR1 SQVTM, CDR2 ANQGSEA. The CDR3 has 14 amino acids. V was clipped by 8 bases and J by 3 bases, with 19 bases between them. The chain's CDR3 is CSTWGGRVKETQYF. The CDR3 region has the DNA TGCAGCACCTGGGGCGGGCGGGTTAAAGAGACCCAGTACTTC.

This chain joins TRBV7-8 and TRBJ1-5, with D uncertain. Trimming cost V 1 base and J 5 bases, with 6 bases left between them. Germline-derived CDR1 and CDR2 are SGHVS and FQNEAQ. The CDR3 sequence is 13 residues long. This CDR3 reads CASSLGEDQPQHF. Written as DNA, the CDR3 is TGTGCCAGCAGCTTAGGGGAGGATCAGCCCCAGCATTTT.

The chain employs TRBV7-9 and TRBJ2-5; 12 bases line up with TRBD1. The CDR3 covers 16 residues. Germline CDR1 reads SEHNR; CDR2 reads FQNEAQ (reference sequence). Trimming cost V 4 bases and J 5 bases; bases outside gene matches: 8. CDR3: CASSSGGTGGSETQYF. Written as DNA, the CDR3 is TGTGCCAGCAGCTCCGGCGGGACAGGGGGCTCTGAGACCCAGTACTTC. Supplemented by reference TRBV7-9 and TRBJ2-5, the full variable domain reads DTGVSQNPRHKITKRGQNVTFRCDPISEHNRLYWYRQTLGQGPEFLTYFQNEAQLEKSRLLSDRFSAERPKGSFSTLEIQRTEQGDSAMYLCASSSGGTGGSETQYFGPGTRLLVL.

CDR3 protein: CASSLSRSGANVLTF. CDR3 in DNA: TGTGCCAGCAGTTTATCCCGCTCTGGGGCCAACGTCCTGACTTTC. The chain is built from TRBV27 and TRBJ2-6; D gene uncertain. The CDR3 contains 15 residues. Germline CDR1 and CDR2: MNHEY and SMNVEV (reference sequence). The ends were cut back, 0 bases at V and 0 bases at J, with 3 bases in the middle.

The chain uses TRBV2 and TRBJ2-3; 7 nucleotides line up with TRBD1. V shed 8 bases, J shed 6 bases, and the junction held 14 bases outside the gene matches. Per germline, CDR1 SNHLY and CDR2 FYNNEI. The CDR3 is 15 residues long. The DNA for the CDR3 is TGTGCCAGCCAACCTTACAGGGGCATAGGGGATACGCAGTATTTT. Translation: CASQPYRGIGDTQYF.

This chain links TRBV28 with TRBJ2-1, with 15 bases fitting TRBD2. The V and J ends lost 6 bases and 8 bases, in that order; junction bases with no gene match: 5. Germline assignment: CDR1 MDHEN and CDR2 SYDVKM. CDR3 length: 15 residues. CDR3 residues: CASRRTSGRVHEQFF. CDR3 bases: TGTGCCAGCAGACGGACTAGCGGGAGGGTTCATGAGCAGTTCTTC. The full variable domain, in which reference TRBV28 and TRBJ2-1 provide the parts outside the CDR3, is DVKVTQSSRYLVKRTGEKVFLECVQDMDHENMFWYRQDPGLGLRLIYFSYDVKMKEKGDIPEGYSVSREKKERFSLILESASTNQTSMYLCASRRTSGRVHEQFFGPGTRLTVL.

This chain links TRBV6-6 with TRBJ1-5; the match to TRBD1 covers 7 bases. In germline, CDR1 is MNHNY, CDR2 SVGAGI (reference sequence). The CDR3 totals 15 residues. After removal of 4 bases from V and 0 bases from J, the junction contained 3 bases not matched to a gene. Here the CDR3 DNA reads TGTGCCAGCAGTTCCACAGGGGATAGCAATCAGCCCCAGCATTTT. Protein product: CASSSTGDSNQPQHF.

The table lists this clone with a few counts. V and J are TRBV20-1 and TRBJ2-5, with D perhaps matching TRBD1 or TRBD2 (5 bases each). Trimming stripped 4 bases from V and 5 bases from J, with 8 bases between. The CDR3 has 11 amino acids. CDR1 and CDR2 (germline): DFQATT, SNEGSKA (reference sequence). The CDR3, as DNA: TGCAGTGCTAATCGGGGCGAGACCCAGTACTTC. This codes for CSANRGETQYF.